This TCR beta chain stems from a study of T-cell reconstitution after alpha-beta-depleted transplantation in children. The study's findings and limits: In some patients, recipient T cells and intrathymic progenitors surviving conditioning explained high day-60 diversity. Reported findings indicate that, about two months after transplant, alpha-beta T cells came from several hundred expanded clones, which were derived from non-depleted graft cells. Newly produced T cells mostly accounted for T-cell counts and diversity one year post-transplant.

This clonotype has at least ten counts. What it recognizes is unknown. It was with unique molecular identifiers that the TCRbeta library was prepared. TCRdb itself ran the PCR reads through MiXCR, one entry per CDR3 protein. The data contain about 280,000 distinct CDR3 sequences, around 10% of them singletons. The input for sequencing was peripheral blood, taken 180 days after TCRalphabeta/CD19-depleted stem cell transplant. This sequence was found in a male patient aged 2-15 years who had a stem cell transplant for chronic granulomatous disease, so the T cells may come from the graft donor.

In DNA, the CDR3 is TGTGCCAGCAGCTTTGGGGGGCCATGGGCCAAAAACATTCAGTACTTC. It specifies CASSFGGPWAKNIQYF. The chain links TRBV5-6 to TRBJ2-4; D may be TRBD1 or TRBD2 (6 bases each). Germline V gene data show CDR1 as SGHDT and CDR2 as YYEEEE. CDR3 length equals 16 residues. Trimming cost V 2 bases and J 1 base, with 13 bases left between them.